This is a list of T cell receptor beta chains from one sample in a study of ipilimumab plus nivolumab after autologous stem cell transplantation. The data were produced by immunoSEQ multiplex PCR, yet TCRdb's version contains in-frame clones alone and is incomplete. There are 10,000 or so clones in the sample; roughly two thirds occur only once, and roughly 27% lies in the top ten. Sequencing used PBMCs, obtained in a trial of ipilimumab plus nivolumab as post-transplant consolidation. Receptors originate from a male donor with diffuse large B-cell lymphoma. Each CDR3 is given with its conserved first and last residue.

j_call v_call cdr3_aa
TRBJ1-2 TRBV7-3 CASSRDRGDGYTF
TRBJ2-7 TRBV11-3 CASSLDLMTGAYEQYF
TRBJ1-6 TRBV5-1 CASSLDGQTNSPLHF
TRBJ1-1 TRBV11-2 CASSLVIGVGTTEAFF
TRBJ1-2 TRBV6-6 CASSQTPGQPNYGYTF
TRBJ2-2 TRBV5-6 CASSLEGLRRTGELFF
TRBJ2-7 TRBV4-1 CASSQDETSIYEQYF
TRBJ1-1 TRBV6-1 CASSEAQGDFAEAFF
TRBJ2-7 TRBV7-2 CASSLKGPSTYEQYF
TRBJ2-7 TRBV10-3 CATLDRGYEQYF
TRBJ1-5 TRBV4-1 CASSQEAQLGPQHF
TRBJ2-7 TRBV25-1 CASSPYPQDEQYF
TRBJ2-3 TRBV6-5 CAAGLAGGTDTQYF
TRBJ1-2 TRBV12-5 CASGLPPRDTSHGYGYTF
TRBJ2-7 TRBV27 CASSFFGASYEQYF
TRBJ2-1 TRBV19 CASRLAGSHNEQFF
TRBJ2-1 TRBV6-5 CASSYPHPGNEQFF
TRBJ2-1 TRBV7-9 CASSLVPVDEQFF
TRBJ1-2 TRBV5-5 CASSLGGLGNYGYTF
TRBJ2-7 TRBV5-6 CASSLEGIRRSYEQYF
TRBJ2-4 TRBV27 CASSWAPTVSMAKNIQYF
TRBJ1-1 TRBV4-1 CASSQVSGARNTEAFF
TRBJ2-7 TRBV7-2 CASSSGGAYEQYF
TRBJ2-7 TRBV5-4 CASSIGTGLYEQYF
TRBJ2-1 TRBV9 CASSVDHRGEQFF
TRBJ2-1 TRBV14 CASSQEGLTGSYNEQFF
NA TRBV15 CATSRDASGKGSEQYF
TRBJ1-5 TRBV10-2 CASRQGDQPQHF
TRBJ1-5 TRBV2 CASNKGGASQPQHF
TRBJ2-7 TRBV23-1 CASSQSEAEQYF
TRBJ2-2 TRBV11-3 CASSLLIGTSGAPNTGELFF
TRBJ2-7 TRBV5-1 CASSLGGNFVSYEQYF
TRBJ2-2 TRBV19 CASITPGEGARELFF
TRBJ2-5 TRBV11-2 CASSSGGQGQETQYF
TRBJ2-7 TRBV4-3 CASSQDSGGASSYEQYF
TRBJ1-2 TRBV9 CASSVSWAPGQAGYGYTF
TRBJ1-4 TRBV7-9 CASSLGGTGNFPTNEKLFF
TRBJ2-5 TRBV7-3 CASSAGTGGETQYF
TRBJ2-1 TRBV5-1 CASSLLGLAGNEQFF
TRBJ1-1 TRBV5-1 CASSSLGGGNTEAFF
TRBJ1-5 TRBV29-1 CSGGTGINQPQHF
TRBJ1-5 TRBV19 CASSSRGTLQGNQPQHF
TRBJ1-5 TRBV5-3 CARSPGWGGGNQPQHF
TRBJ1-2 TRBV30 CAWEKDRGLWGYTF